This is a list of T cell receptor beta chains from one sample in a study of cytomegalovirus exposure and HLA in healthy donors. The data were produced by immunoSEQ multiplex PCR, yet TCRdb's version contains in-frame clones alone and is incomplete. The sample contains some 94,000 clones, over 65% of which appear only once. The sequenced sample was PBMCs. The receptor source for this set is a man aged 35-49 years in good health and CMV-seronegative. The CDR3 runs from the conserved cysteine through the conserved F or W. A D gene is named only where the DNA matches it firmly. Clone size is given for some rows only: seen once, a few or many times, or a class if the clone is expanded.

TRBV2	.	TRBJ2-5	13	.	CASIEGGYREQYF	TGTGCCAGCATCGAGGGAGGTTATCGGGAGCAGTACTTC
TRBV11-2	TRBD1	TRBJ1-3	18	.	CASSGTGIIAFSGNTIYF	TGTGCCAGCAGCGGGACAGGGATAATAGCCTTTTCTGGAAACACCATATATTTT
TRBV11-2	.	TRBJ2-1	16	.	CASSLPPALTGNEQFF	TGTGCCAGCAGCCTCCCCCCAGCGTTGACCGGCAATGAGCAGTTCTTC
TRBV5-1	.	TRBJ1-2	14	.	CASSEGQGTDSYTF	TGCGCCAGCTCAGAGGGGCAGGGGACGGATAGCTACACCTTC
TRBV7-2	.	TRBJ1-1	13	.	CASSTTGSPKAFF	TGTGCCAGCAGCACGACAGGTTCTCCTAAGGCTTTCTTT
TRBV6-6	TRBD2	TRBJ2-5	15	.	CASSLTSGTGETQYF	TGTGCCAGCAGCCTTACTAGCGGGACTGGAGAGACCCAGTACTTC
TRBV19	.	TRBJ1-1	13	.	CASNTGFGTEAFF	TGTGCCAGTAATACAGGGTTTGGCACTGAAGCTTTCTTT
TRBV14	.	TRBJ2-2	13	.	CASSQGAPGELFF	TGTGCCAGCAGCCAAGGGGCCCCCGGGGAGCTGTTTTTT
TRBV11-2	.	TRBJ2-2	16	once	CASSLAGGARTGELFF	TGTGCCAGCAGCTTAGCTGGGGGGGCTAGGACCGGGGAGCTGTTTTTT
TRBV5-4	.	TRBJ1-1	15	.	CASSLNAGLNTEAFF	TGTGCCAGCAGCTTGAACGCAGGGCTAAACACTGAAGCTTTCTTT
TRBV5-1	.	TRBJ1-5	13	few	CASSPEGGQPQHF	TGCGCCAGCAGCCCCGAAGGGGGTCAGCCCCAGCATTTT
TRBV4-1	TRBD2	TRBJ2-7	15	few	CASSQLAGVGYEQYF	TGCGCCAGCAGCCAACTAGCGGGGGTCGGCTACGAGCAGTACTTC
TRBV6-5	.	TRBJ2-7	14	.	CASRSPAGEYEQYF	TGTGCCAGCAGGTCCCCCGCAGGCGAGTACGAGCAGTACTTC
TRBV27	.	TRBJ2-7	13	.	CASSLQESYEQYF	TGTGCCAGCAGTTTGCAGGAATCCTACGAGCAGTACTTC
TRBV28	TRBD1	TRBJ2-1	14	few	CASSKSGTANEQFF	TGTGCCAGCAGTAAATCCGGGACAGCAAATGAGCAGTTCTTC
TRBV19	TRBD2	TRBJ2-1	16	.	CASSITSGTTYNEQFF	TGTGCCAGTAGTATTACTAGCGGGACAACCTACAATGAGCAGTTCTTC